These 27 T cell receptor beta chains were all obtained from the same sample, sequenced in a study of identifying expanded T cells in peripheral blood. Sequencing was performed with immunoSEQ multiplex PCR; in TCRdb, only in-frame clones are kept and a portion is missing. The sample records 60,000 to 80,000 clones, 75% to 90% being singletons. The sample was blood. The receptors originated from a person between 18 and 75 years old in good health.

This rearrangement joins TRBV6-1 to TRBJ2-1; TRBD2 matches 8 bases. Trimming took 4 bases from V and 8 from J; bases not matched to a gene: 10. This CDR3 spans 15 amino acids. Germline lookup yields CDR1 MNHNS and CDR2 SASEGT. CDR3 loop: CASSASAGVAHEQFF. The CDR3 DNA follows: TGTGCCAGCAGTGCTTCAGCGGGGGTTGCTCATGAGCAGTTCTTC.

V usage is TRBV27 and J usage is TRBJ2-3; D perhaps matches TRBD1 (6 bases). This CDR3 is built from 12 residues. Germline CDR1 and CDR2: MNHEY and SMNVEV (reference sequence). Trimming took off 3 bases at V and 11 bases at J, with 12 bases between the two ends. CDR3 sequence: CASSLLQGQQYF. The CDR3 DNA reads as TGTGCCAGCAGTTTGTTACAGGGCCAGCAGTATTTT.

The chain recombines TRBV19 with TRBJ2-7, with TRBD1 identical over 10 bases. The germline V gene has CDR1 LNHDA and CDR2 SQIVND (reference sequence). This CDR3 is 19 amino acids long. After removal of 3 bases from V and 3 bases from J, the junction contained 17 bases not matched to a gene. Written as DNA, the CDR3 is TGTGCCAGTAGTATGTGGCCTCGGGGACAGGGGCGTTCCCGCTACGAGCAGTACTTC. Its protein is CASSMWPRGQGRSRYEQYF.

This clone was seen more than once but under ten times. This CDR3 reads CSVRDRASNGYTF. The DNA for the CDR3 is TGCAGCGTACGGGACAGGGCCTCCAATGGCTACACCTTC. This sequence joins TRBV29-1 and TRBJ1-2; 9 nucleotides agree with TRBD1. Germline V CDR1 and CDR2: SQVTM, ANQGSEA. The V gene end was trimmed by 6 bases and the J gene end by 6 bases; junction bases not matched to a gene: 8. The CDR3 length is 13 residues. Variable domain in full (rest from reference TRBV29-1 and TRBJ1-2): SAVISQKPSRDICQRGTSLTIQCQVDSQVTMMFWYRQQPGQSLTLIATANQGSEATYESGFVIDKFPISRPNLTFSTLTVSNMSPEDSSIYLCSVRDRASNGYTFGSGTRLTVV.

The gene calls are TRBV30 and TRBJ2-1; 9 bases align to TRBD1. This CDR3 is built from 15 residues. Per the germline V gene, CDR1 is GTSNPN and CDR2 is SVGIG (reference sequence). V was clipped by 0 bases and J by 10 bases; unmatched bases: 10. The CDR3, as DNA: TGTGCCTGGAGTGTTTCCCTTTTCGGGACAGGGGAGCAGTTCTTC. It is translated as CAWSVSLFGTGEQFF.

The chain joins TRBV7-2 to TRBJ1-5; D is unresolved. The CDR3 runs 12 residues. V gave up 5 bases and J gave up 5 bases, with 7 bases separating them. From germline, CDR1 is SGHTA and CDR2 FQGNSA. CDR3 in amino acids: CASSTNYQPQHF. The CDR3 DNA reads TGTGCCAGCAGCACGAATTATCAGCCCCAGCATTTT.

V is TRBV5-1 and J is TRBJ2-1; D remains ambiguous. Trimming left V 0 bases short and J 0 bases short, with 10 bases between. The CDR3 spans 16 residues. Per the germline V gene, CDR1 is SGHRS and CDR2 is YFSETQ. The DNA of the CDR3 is TGCGCCAGCAGCTTGGTCAGCGAGAGCTCCTACAATGAGCAGTTCTTC. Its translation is CASSLVSESSYNEQFF.

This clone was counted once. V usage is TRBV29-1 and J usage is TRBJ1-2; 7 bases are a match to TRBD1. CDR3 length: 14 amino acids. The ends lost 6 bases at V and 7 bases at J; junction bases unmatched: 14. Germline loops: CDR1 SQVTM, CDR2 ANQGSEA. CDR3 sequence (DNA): TGCAGCGTGGGGGATTTGACAGGGCAACGTGGCTACACCTTC. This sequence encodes CSVGDLTGQRGYTF.

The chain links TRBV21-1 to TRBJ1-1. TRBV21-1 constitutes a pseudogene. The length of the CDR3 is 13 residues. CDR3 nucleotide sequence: TGTGCCAACTTAGGGGGGGTGAACACTGAAGCTTTCTTT. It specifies CANLGGVNTEAFF.

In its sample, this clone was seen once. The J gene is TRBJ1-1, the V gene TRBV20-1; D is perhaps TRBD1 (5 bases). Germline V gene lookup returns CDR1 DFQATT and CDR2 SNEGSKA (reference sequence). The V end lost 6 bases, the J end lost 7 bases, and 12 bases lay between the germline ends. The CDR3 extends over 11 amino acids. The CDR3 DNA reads TGCAGTGCCCAACAGGCATATGAAGCTTTCTTT. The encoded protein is CSAQQAYEAFF.

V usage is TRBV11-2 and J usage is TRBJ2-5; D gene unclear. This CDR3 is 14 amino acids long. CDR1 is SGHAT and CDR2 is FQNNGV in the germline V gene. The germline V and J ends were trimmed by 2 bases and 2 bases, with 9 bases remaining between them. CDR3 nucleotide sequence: TGTGCCAGCAGCTTAACGGTGGGGCAAGAGACCCAGTACTTC. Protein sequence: CASSLTVGQETQYF.

In DNA, the CDR3 is TGTGCCAGCAGTGACCTAGCGGGAGAGGTTACGCAGTATTTT. The encoded protein is CASSDLAGEVTQYF. V and J are TRBV2 and TRBJ2-3; TRBD2 aligns across 10 bases. J gave up 8 bases and V 3 bases, and 5 bases lay outside the gene matches. There are 14 residues in the CDR3. The germline gives CDR1 SNHLY, CDR2 FYNNEI.

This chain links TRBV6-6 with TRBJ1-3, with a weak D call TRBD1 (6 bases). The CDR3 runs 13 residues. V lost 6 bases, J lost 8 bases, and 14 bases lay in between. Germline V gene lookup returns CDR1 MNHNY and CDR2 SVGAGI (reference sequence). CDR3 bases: TGTGCCAGCAGCCCTAGACAGGTTGACACCATATATTTT. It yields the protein CASSPRQVDTIYF.

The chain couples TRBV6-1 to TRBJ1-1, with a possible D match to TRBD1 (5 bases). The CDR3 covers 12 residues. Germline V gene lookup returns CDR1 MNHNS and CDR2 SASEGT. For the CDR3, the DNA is TGTGGAAGCCGGGGGGTAGGCACTGAAGCTTTCTTT. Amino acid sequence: CGSRGVGTEAFF.

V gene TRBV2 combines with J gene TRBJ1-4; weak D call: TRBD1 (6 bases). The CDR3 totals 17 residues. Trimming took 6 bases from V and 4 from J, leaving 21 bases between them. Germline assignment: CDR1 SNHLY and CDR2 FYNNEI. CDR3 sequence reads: CASSEGHLVAFNEKLFF. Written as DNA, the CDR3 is TGTGCCAGCAGCGAGGGACATCTGGTGGCCTTTAATGAAAAACTGTTTTTT.

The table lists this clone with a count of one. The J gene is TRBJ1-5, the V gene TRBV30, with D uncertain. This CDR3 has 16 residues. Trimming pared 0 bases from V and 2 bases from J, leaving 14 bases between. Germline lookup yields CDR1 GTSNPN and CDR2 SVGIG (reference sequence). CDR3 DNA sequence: TGTGCCTGGAGTGTTGAGAGCGTGACGGGCAATCAGCCCCAGCATTTT. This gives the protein CAWSVESVTGNQPQHF.

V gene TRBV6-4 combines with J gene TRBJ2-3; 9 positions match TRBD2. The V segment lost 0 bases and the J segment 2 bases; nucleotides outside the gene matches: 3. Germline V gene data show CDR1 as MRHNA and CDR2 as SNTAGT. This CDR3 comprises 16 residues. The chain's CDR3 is CASSDSGGGATDTQYF. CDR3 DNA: TGTGCCAGCAGTGACTCTGGCGGGGGGGCCACAGATACGCAGTATTTT.

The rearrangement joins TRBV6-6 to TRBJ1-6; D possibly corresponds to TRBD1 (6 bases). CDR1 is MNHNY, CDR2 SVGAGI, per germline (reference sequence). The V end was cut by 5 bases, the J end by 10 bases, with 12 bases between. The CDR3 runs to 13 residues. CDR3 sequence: CASSPGQSSPLHF. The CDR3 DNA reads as TGTGCCAGCAGTCCAGGACAGAGCTCACCCCTCCACTTT.

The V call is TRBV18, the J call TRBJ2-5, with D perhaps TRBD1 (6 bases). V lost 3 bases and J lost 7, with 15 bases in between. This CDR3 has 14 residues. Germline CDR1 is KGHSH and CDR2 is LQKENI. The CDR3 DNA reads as TGTGCCAGCTCACCCCAGGGGACCGCCGGGACCCAGTACTTC. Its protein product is CASSPQGTAGTQYF.

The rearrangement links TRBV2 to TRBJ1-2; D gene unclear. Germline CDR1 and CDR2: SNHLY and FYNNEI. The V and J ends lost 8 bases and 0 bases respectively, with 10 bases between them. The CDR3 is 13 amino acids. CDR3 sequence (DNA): TGTGCCAGCGTGGCGGATGCTAACTATGGCTACACCTTC. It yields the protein CASVADANYGYTF.

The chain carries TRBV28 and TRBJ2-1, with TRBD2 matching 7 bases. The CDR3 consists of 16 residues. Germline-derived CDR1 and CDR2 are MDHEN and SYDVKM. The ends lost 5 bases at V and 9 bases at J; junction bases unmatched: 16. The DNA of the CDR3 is TGTGCCAGCAGTCTACGGTTGCGGGAGCGGGACGGTGAGCAGTTCTTC. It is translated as CASSLRLRERDGEQFF.

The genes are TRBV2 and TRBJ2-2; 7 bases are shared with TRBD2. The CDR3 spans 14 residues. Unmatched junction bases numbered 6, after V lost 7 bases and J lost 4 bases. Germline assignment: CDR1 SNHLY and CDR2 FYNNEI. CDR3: CASKRAGLTGELFF. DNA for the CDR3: TGTGCCAGCAAACGAGCGGGGCTCACCGGGGAGCTGTTTTTT.

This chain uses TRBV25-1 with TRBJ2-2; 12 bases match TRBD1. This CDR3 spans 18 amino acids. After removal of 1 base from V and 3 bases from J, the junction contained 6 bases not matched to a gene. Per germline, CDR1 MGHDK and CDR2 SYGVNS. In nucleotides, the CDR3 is TGTGCCAGCAGTGAATTCCGGGACAGGGGGCCGTACACCGGGGAGCTGTTTTTT. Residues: CASSEFRDRGPYTGELFF. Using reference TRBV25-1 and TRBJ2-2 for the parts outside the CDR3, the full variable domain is EADIYQTPRYLVIGTGKKITLECSQTMGHDKMYWYQQDPGMELHLIHYSYGVNSTEKGDLSSESTVSRIRTEHFPLTLESARPSHTSQYLCASSEFRDRGPYTGELFFGEGSRLTVL.

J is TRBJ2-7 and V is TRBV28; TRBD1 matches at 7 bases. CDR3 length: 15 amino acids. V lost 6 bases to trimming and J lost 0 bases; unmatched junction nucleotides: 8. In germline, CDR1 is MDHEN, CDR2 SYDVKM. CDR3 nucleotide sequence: TGTGCCAGCAGCATGGGACAGCTGAGCTCCTACGAGCAGTACTTC. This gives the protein CASSMGQLSSYEQYF.

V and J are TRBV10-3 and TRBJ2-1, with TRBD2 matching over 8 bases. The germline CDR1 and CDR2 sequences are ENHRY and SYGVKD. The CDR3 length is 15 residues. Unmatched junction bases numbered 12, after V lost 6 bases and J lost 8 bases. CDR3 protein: CAISDTGLGVYEQFF. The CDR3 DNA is TGTGCCATCAGCGACACGGGACTAGGGGTTTATGAGCAGTTCTTC.

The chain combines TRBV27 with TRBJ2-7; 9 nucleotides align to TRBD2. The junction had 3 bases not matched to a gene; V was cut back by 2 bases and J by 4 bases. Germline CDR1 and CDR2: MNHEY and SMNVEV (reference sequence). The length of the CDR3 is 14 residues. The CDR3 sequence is CASSLAGGPYEQYF. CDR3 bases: TGTGCCAGCAGTTTAGCGGGAGGGCCGTACGAGCAGTACTTC.

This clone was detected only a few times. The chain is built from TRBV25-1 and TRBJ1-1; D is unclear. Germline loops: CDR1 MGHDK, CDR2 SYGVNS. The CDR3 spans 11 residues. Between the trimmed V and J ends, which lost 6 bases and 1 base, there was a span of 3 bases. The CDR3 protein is CASRGNTEAFF. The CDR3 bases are TGTGCCAGCAGAGGGAACACTGAAGCTTTCTTT.